This T cell receptor (beta chain) was profiled in a study of T cell changes during pregnancy in multiple sclerosis. Measured with immunoSEQ multiplex PCR; TCRdb has only the in-frame clones, and not every one. Among roughly 38,000 clones listed, 90% were seen once. The CDR3 is 16 amino acids. Germline-derived CDR1 and CDR2 are MNHEY and SMNVEV (reference sequence). V dropped 8 bases and J dropped 0 bases, with 14 bases sitting between them. The chain is built from TRBV27 and TRBJ2-6; D gene ambiguous. This TCR was sampled from a female donor with multiple sclerosis, enrolled in a pregnancy study. Sequenced here: CD8+ T cells from peripheral blood mononuclear cells, sampled in the first trimester of pregnancy. Here the CDR3 DNA reads TGTGCCAGCCTCACGCGGCAGAGCTCTGGGGCCAACGTCCTGACTTTC. Residues: CASLTRQSSGANVLTF.